This T cell receptor beta chain was captured by sequencing in a study of cytomegalovirus exposure and HLA in healthy donors. Study at large: Among roughly 180 million T cells, an earlier analysis found approximately 110 million unique TCR beta sequences.

13 Jbeta primers and 60 Vbeta primers were used for the PCR. Sequencing used immunoSEQ multiplex PCR; TCRdb keeps in-frame clones, though not all of them. The sample contains under 150,000 clones, about four fifths of which appear only once. CDR3 length: 18 amino acids. Per germline, CDR1 MGHDK and CDR2 SYGVNS. V gave up 3 bases and J gave up 3 bases, with 20 bases separating them. The sample comprised PBMCs. The TCR sequence derives from a woman aged 18-29 years in good health and CMV-seronegative. This chain uses TRBV25-1 with TRBJ2-2, with a weak D call TRBD1 (6 bases). For the CDR3, the DNA is TGTGCCAGCAGTGACAATAGGACCCTTACAGGGCACACCGGGGAGCTGTTTTTT. Translating gives CASSDNRTLTGHTGELFF.